The subject of this entry is one T cell receptor beta chain. Antigen specificity is unknown. The CDR3 contains 15 residues. V dropped 2 bases and J dropped 0 bases, with 5 bases sitting between them. In germline, CDR1 is ENHRY, CDR2 SYGVKD. The sample belongs to a study of CD8+ T cells in alopecia areata. Study at large: Dosing with tofacitinib proceeded for 6 to 18 months, followed by 6 months off drug.

The authors extracted RNA and reverse transcribed it into cDNA as the sequencing template. The method was immunoSEQ multiplex PCR; TCRdb's version includes in-frame clones alone and lacks a portion of them. The sample has about 190,000 clones; roughly three fifths are singletons. Findings of the study overall: Sequencing of scalp samples also includes resident alphabeta T cells from normal skin. Greater clonality was observed in lesional scalp samples, especially alopecia totalis/universalis, versus normal scalp.

Treatment: oral pan-JAK inhibitor, 5-10 mg twice daily. This chain links TRBV10-3 with TRBJ2-6, with D perhaps matching TRBD2 (5 bases). The TCR originated in a human donor with alopecia areata. The sample in question was CD4+ T cells sorted from blood, obtained at week 4, from a patient treated with tofacitinib. The CDR3 DNA reads as TGTGCCATCAGTGAGAGCGGCTCTGGGGCCAACGTCCTGACTTTC. Translating gives CAISESGSGANVLTF.